What follows are 21 T cell receptor beta chains derived from one specimen sequenced in a study of cytomegalovirus exposure and HLA in healthy donors. The PCR ran on 60 Vbeta and 13 Jbeta primers. Profiling relied on immunoSEQ multiplex PCR, and the TCRdb table lists in-frame clones only, not all of them. The sample lists about 190,000 clones, around 87% occurring once. Sample: PBMCs. The receptors come from a woman younger than 30 in good health and CMV-seronegative.

The chain links TRBV2 to TRBJ2-5, with 10 positions matching TRBD1. Trimming removed 4 bases from V and 4 bases from J; junction bases left unmatched: 6. CDR1 is SNHLY and CDR2 is FYNNEI in the germline V gene. This CDR3 comprises 15 residues. The CDR3 coding sequence is TGTGCCAGCAGTGGACAGGGGGCGCATCGAGAGACCCAGTACTTC. Its translation is CASSGQGAHRETQYF.

This clone has more than one count but fewer than ten. V usage is TRBV25-1 and J usage is TRBJ2-1, with 8 nucleotides matching TRBD2. Germline trimming cut 5 bases from V and 2 bases from J; bases unmatched to any gene: 8. From germline, CDR1 is MGHDK and CDR2 SYGVNS. The CDR3 totals 16 residues. The CDR3 nucleotides read TGTGCCAGCAGTCCCCAGCGGGGGAGTACCTACAATGAGCAGTTCTTC. Its translation is CASSPQRGSTYNEQFF. Filled out from reference TRBV25-1 and TRBJ2-1, the complete variable domain reads EADIYQTPRYLVIGTGKKITLECSQTMGHDKMYWYQQDPGMELHLIHYSYGVNSTEKGDLSSESTVSRIRTEHFPLTLESARPSHTSQYLCASSPQRGSTYNEQFFGPGTRLTVL.

The CDR3 nucleotides read TGTGCCAGCAGTTACGGGGGCCGGGGTGGCTACACCTTC. This codes for CASSYGGRGGYTF. The chain links TRBV6-6 to TRBJ1-2; tentative D call: TRBD1 (6 bases). This CDR3 contains 13 residues. The ends were cut back, 2 bases at V and 7 bases at J, with 11 bases in the middle. Looked up from germline, CDR1 is MNHNY and CDR2 is SVGAGI (reference sequence).

This clone occurred once. The chain couples TRBV5-4 to TRBJ2-7, with TRBD1 matching over 11 bases. Per the germline V gene, CDR1 is SGHNT and CDR2 is YYREEE (reference sequence). The CDR3 is 16 amino acids. Trimming took 1 base from V and 7 from J; bases not matched to a gene: 10. This chain's CDR3 is CASSLIGTGGEREQYF. The CDR3 DNA follows: TGTGCCAGCAGCTTGATCGGGACAGGGGGGGAGAGAGAGCAGTACTTC.

The rearrangement uses TRBV1 and TRBJ2-1; the DNA was not used to check the table's D call, TRBD1. TRBV1 is a known pseudogene. There are 12 residues in the CDR3. CDR3 sequence: CTSRDRGNEQFF. The DNA for the CDR3 is TGCACCAGCAGGGACAGGGGTAATGAGCAGTTCTTC.

The rearrangement links TRBV6-5 to TRBJ2-1; weak D call: TRBD2 (6 bases). Germline V gene lookup returns CDR1 MNHEY and CDR2 SVGAGI. V shed 4 bases and J shed 6 bases, with 10 bases lying between them. This CDR3 spans 13 amino acids. The CDR3 DNA follows: TGTGCCAGCAGTTCCAACGGGGGCAATGAGCAGTTCTTC. Translation: CASSSNGGNEQFF.

The chain has TRBV5-1 and TRBJ2-5; a possible D gene is TRBD2 (6 bases). This CDR3 spans 13 amino acids. Trimming pared 4 bases from V and 5 bases from J, leaving 12 bases between. Germline V gene sequence: CDR1 SGHRS, CDR2 YFSETQ. In DNA, the CDR3 is TGCGCCAGCAGCCGCGGGGCAGTCGAGACCCAGTACTTC. Translation: CASSRGAVETQYF. Full variable domain (remainder filled in from reference TRBV5-1 and TRBJ2-5): KAGVTQTPRYLIKTRGQQVTLSCSPISGHRSVSWYQQTPGQGLQFLFEYFSETQRNKGNFPGRFSGRQFSNSRSEMNVSTLELGDSALYLCASSRGAVETQYFGPGTRLLVL.

The CDR3 region has the DNA TGTGCCAGCAGCTCGAGCTCTGGAAACACCATATATTTT. Protein: CASSSSSGNTIYF. The chain links TRBV11-3 to TRBJ1-3; D not certain. The CDR3 runs 13 residues. Germline V CDR1 and CDR2: SGHNT, YENEEA. Between the trimmed V and J ends, which lost 4 bases and 0 bases, there was a span of 4 bases.

This chain uses TRBV7-2 with TRBJ1-2; maybe TRBD1 (6 bases). The germline CDR1 and CDR2 sequences are SGHTA and FQGNSA. The V and J ends lost 5 bases and 2 bases respectively, with 9 bases between them. CDR3 length equals 13 residues. Written as DNA, the CDR3 is TGTGCCAGCAGCACAGGACAGAACTATGGCTACACCTTC. Its translation: CASSTGQNYGYTF.

The V gene is TRBV18, the J gene TRBJ1-2, with 9 bases fitting TRBD1. This CDR3 is 18 amino acids long. Trimming cost V 3 bases and J 2 bases; bases outside gene matches: 13. CDR1 is KGHSH, CDR2 LQKENI, per germline. Here the CDR3 reads CASSPLRLGTGKNYGYTF. The DNA of the CDR3 is TGTGCCAGCTCACCTCTCCGATTAGGGACAGGGAAGAACTATGGCTACACCTTC.

The chain has TRBV6-1 and TRBJ2-3; 7 positions agree with TRBD1. Germline V lookup: CDR1 MNHNS, CDR2 SASEGT. The CDR3 totals 15 residues. Losses at the gene ends were 8 bases for V and 4 bases for J; bases not matched to a gene: 12. The CDR3 region is CASPAWGQGADTQYF. The CDR3 region has the DNA TGTGCCAGCCCTGCTTGGGGGCAGGGGGCAGATACGCAGTATTTT.

This clone was counted between two and nine times. V is TRBV28 and J is TRBJ1-3; possible D gene TRBD1, 6 bases. V was shortened by 7 bases and J by 4 bases, with 20 bases between the two germline ends. The CDR3 has 16 residues. The germline CDR1 and CDR2 sequences are MDHEN and SYDVKM. CDR3 protein: CASTNFRQASGNTIYF. DNA for the CDR3: TGTGCCAGCACCAATTTTCGACAGGCATCGGGAAACACCATATATTTT.

This sequence joins TRBV5-6 and TRBJ2-7, with D perhaps TRBD1 (6 bases). Germline V CDR1 and CDR2: SGHDT, YYEEEE. V was cut by 0 bases and J by 4 bases, with 11 bases left in between. The CDR3 length is 14 residues. As DNA, the CDR3 is TGTGCCAGCAGCTTGGGGACAGTCGATTACGAGCAGTACTTC. Protein sequence: CASSLGTVDYEQYF.

This chain joins TRBV6-4 and TRBJ2-2; 9 positions agree with TRBD2. The CDR3 extends over 16 amino acids. J was trimmed by 6 bases and V by 4 bases; bases with no gene match: 9. Germline V CDR1 and CDR2: MRHNA, SNTAGT. The CDR3 DNA sequence: TGTGCCAGCAGTGCCTCCGGGGCGGGGGGGCCCGGGGAGCTGTTTTTT. Its protein product is CASSASGAGGPGELFF.

The chain joins TRBV15 to TRBJ2-7; 10 bases agree with TRBD1. CDR1 and CDR2 from the germline V gene are LNHNV and YYDKDF (reference sequence). V lost 3 bases, J lost 4 bases, and 9 bases stayed unmatched. The CDR3 spans 16 residues. In DNA, the CDR3 is TGTGCCACCAGCAGGGGAGGACAGGGGGAAGGGTACGAGCAGTACTTC. Translated, it gives CATSRGGQGEGYEQYF.

V is TRBV19 and J is TRBJ2-1; 8 nucleotides agree with TRBD2. The junction had 18 bases not matched to a gene; V was cut back by 4 bases and J by 13 bases. This CDR3 region has 16 residues. Germline V lookup: CDR1 LNHDA, CDR2 SQIVND (reference sequence). CDR3 bases: TGTGCCAGTAGTACCCCGGGCGGGAGGACCCCCTTCCGTCAGTTCTTC. Encoded protein: CASSTPGGRTPFRQFF.

The V and J genes are TRBV28 and TRBJ1-5, with D hard to call. The CDR3 has 14 amino acids. Per the germline V gene, CDR1 is MDHEN and CDR2 is SYDVKM. Trimming cost V 8 bases and J 3 bases, with 14 bases left between them. CDR3 coding DNA: TGTGCCAGCTCCTCCCACAGCTCCAATCAGCCCCAGCATTTT. Amino acid sequence: CASSSHSSNQPQHF.

This chain links TRBV19 with TRBJ2-5; 7 bases map to TRBD1. Trimming removed 6 bases from V and 5 bases from J; junction bases left unmatched: 9. This CDR3 region has 14 residues. Germline V CDR1 and CDR2: LNHDA, SQIVND (reference sequence). Here the CDR3 DNA reads TGTGCCAGTAGCCAACAGGGGATGGGGGAGACCCAGTACTTC. Protein product: CASSQQGMGETQYF.

J is TRBJ2-1 and V is TRBV4-2; TRBD2 matches at 8 bases. V lost 2 bases and J lost 7; bases outside the gene matches: 4. CDR3 length: 14 residues. CDR1 is LGHNA and CDR2 is YNFKEQ in the germline V gene. CDR3 region: CASSQLSGSNEQFF. Here the CDR3 DNA reads TGTGCCAGCAGCCAACTGAGCGGGAGTAATGAGCAGTTCTTC.

The CDR3 nucleotides read TGTGCCAGCAGGCTAAGCGGGACTATCACAGATACGCAGTATTTT. Translation: CASRLSGTITDTQYF. The genes are TRBV6-5 and TRBJ2-3; 7 bases are shared with TRBD2. Germline V gene lookup returns CDR1 MNHEY and CDR2 SVGAGI. The CDR3 covers 15 residues. V shed 6 bases and J 2 bases; nucleotides not matched to a gene: 8.

The chain recombines TRBV19 with TRBJ2-3, with 8 bases fitting TRBD2. With V trimmed by 6 bases and J by 3 bases, 2 bases remained unmatched. CDR1 is LNHDA, CDR2 SQIVND, per germline (reference sequence). The CDR3 is 13 amino acids. Here the CDR3 DNA reads TGTGCCAGTAGGTCTAGCGGGACAGATACGCAGTATTTT. As protein: CASRSSGTDTQYF.